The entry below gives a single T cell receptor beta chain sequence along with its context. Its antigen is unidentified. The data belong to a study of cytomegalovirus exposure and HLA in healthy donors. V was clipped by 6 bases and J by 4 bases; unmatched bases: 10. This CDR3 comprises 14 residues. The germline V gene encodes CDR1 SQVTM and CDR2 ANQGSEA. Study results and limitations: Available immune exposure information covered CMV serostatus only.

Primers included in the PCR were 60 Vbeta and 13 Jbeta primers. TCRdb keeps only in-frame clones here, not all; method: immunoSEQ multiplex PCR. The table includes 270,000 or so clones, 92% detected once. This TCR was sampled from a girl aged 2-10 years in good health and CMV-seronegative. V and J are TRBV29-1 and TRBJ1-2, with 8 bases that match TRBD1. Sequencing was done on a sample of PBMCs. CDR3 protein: CSVAPGTGLYGYTF. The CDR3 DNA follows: TGCAGCGTGGCCCCTGGGACAGGTCTCTATGGCTACACCTTC.